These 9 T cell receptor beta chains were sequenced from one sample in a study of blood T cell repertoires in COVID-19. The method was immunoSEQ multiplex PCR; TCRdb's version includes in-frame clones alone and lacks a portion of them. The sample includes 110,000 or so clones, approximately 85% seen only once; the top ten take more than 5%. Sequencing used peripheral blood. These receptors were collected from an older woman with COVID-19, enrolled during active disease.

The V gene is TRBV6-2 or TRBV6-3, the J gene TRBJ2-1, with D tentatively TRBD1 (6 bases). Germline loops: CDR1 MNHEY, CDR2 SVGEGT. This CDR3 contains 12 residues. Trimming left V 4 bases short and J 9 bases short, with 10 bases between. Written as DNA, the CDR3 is TGTGCCAGCAGTTTCCAAGGGGGTGAGCAGTTCTTC. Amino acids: CASSFQGGEQFF.

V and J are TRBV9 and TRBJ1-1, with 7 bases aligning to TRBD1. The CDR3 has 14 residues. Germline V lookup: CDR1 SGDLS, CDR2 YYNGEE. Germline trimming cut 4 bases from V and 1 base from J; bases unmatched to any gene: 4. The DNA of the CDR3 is TGTGCCAGCAGCCCAGGGGGTTCGAACACTGAAGCTTTCTTT. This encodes CASSPGGSNTEAFF. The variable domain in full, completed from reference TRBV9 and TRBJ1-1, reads DSGVTQTPKHLITATGQRVTLRCSPRSGDLSVYWYQQSLDQGLQFLIQYYNGEERAKGNILERFSAQQFPDLHSELNLSSLELGDSALYFCASSPGGSNTEAFFGQGTRLTVV.

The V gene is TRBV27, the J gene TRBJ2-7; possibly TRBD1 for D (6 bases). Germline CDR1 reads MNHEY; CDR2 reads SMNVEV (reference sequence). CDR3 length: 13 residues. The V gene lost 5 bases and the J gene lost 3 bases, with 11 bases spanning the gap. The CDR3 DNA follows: TGTGCCAGCAGTCCACAGGGTATCTACGAGCAGTACTTC. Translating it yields CASSPQGIYEQYF.

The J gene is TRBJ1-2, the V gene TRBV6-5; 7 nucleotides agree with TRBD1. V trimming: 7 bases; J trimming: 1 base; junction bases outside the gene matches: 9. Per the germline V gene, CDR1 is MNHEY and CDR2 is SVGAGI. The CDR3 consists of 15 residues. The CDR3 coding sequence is TGTGCCAGCACCGCGCCTGACAGGGTTAACTATGGCTACACCTTC. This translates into CASTAPDRVNYGYTF.

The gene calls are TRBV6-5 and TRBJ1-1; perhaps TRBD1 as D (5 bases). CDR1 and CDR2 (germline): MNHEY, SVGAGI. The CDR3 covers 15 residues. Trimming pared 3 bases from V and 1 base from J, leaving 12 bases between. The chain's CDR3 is CASSYSGGKNTEAFF. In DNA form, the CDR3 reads TGTGCCAGCAGTTATTCGGGGGGGAAGAACACTGAAGCTTTCTTT.

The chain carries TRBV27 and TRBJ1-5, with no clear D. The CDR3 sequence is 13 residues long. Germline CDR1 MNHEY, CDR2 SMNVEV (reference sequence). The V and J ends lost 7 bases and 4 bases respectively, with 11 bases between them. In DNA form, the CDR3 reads TGTGCCAGCAAGCTGGCAGGTAATCAGCCCCAGCATTTT. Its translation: CASKLAGNQPQHF.

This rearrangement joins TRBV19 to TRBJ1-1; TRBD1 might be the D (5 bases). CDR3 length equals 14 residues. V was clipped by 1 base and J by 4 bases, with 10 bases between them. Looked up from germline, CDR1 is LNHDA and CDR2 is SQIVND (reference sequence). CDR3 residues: CASSIARAVTEAFF. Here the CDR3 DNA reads TGTGCCAGTAGTATAGCCAGGGCGGTCACTGAAGCTTTCTTT.

Written as DNA, the CDR3 is TGTGCCAGCAGTTACTCGACCGTAGCGGGGATCCCCGATACGCAGTATTTT. It specifies CASSYSTVAGIPDTQYF. This chain joins TRBV6-2 or TRBV6-3 and TRBJ2-3; 8 bases align to TRBD2. After removal of 0 bases from V and 6 bases from J, the junction contained 11 bases not matched to a gene. Germline V gives CDR1 MNHEY, CDR2 SVGEGT. There are 17 residues in the CDR3.

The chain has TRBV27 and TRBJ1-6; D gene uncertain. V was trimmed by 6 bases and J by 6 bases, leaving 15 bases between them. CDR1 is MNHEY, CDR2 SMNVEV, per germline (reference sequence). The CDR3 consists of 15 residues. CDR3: CASRSRASLNSPLHF. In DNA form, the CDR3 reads TGTGCCAGCAGAAGTAGAGCGAGCCTTAATTCACCCCTCCACTTT.